Listed below are T cell receptor beta chains from one sample, sequenced in a study of cytomegalovirus exposure and HLA in healthy donors. This table comes from immunoSEQ multiplex PCR, and its TCRdb copy is limited to in-frame clones, with some not included. The sample shows fewer than 250,000 clones, over 65% of them seen only once. Input material: PBMCs. These receptors were taken from a woman aged 18 to 35 in good health and CMV-seronegative. Each CDR3 is given with its conserved first and last residue. D genes are given only for firm matches. Clone size, where shown, is once, few, many, or a class for clones that have expanded.

abundance | j_gene | d_gene | v_gene | CDR3aa | CDR3nt
. | TRBJ1-3 | . | TRBV7-9 | CASSLVQGGNTIYF | TGTGCCAGCAGCTTAGTACAAGGTGGAAACACCATATATTTT
. | TRBJ1-5 | . | TRBV7-8 | CASSLGGGGVGNQPQHF | TGTGCCAGCAGCTTAGGAGGAGGGGGAGTCGGCAATCAGCCCCAGCATTTT
. | TRBJ1-5 | . | TRBV28 | CASSYNRVGQPQHF | TGTGCCAGCAGTTACAACAGGGTAGGGCAGCCCCAGCATTTT
few | TRBJ2-1 | TRBD2 | TRBV30 | CAWSEGAGDYNEQFF | TGTGCCTGGAGTGAAGGAGCGGGGGACTACAATGAGCAGTTCTTC
. | TRBJ1-5 | TRBD1 | TRBV2 | CASSMRDRPDQPQHF | TGTGCCAGCAGCATGAGGGACAGACCAGATCAGCCCCAGCATTTT
. | TRBJ1-1 | TRBD1 | TRBV29-1 | CSVRTGPGNEAFF | TGCAGCGTAAGGACAGGGCCGGGAAATGAAGCTTTCTTT
. | TRBJ1-4 | . | TRBV2 | CASSVREMGEKLFF | TGTGCCAGCAGTGTCAGGGAGATGGGTGAAAAACTGTTTTTT
. | TRBJ2-1 | TRBD2 | TRBV15 | CATSRVGTSGSEQFF | TGTGCCACCAGCAGAGTGGGGACTAGCGGTAGTGAGCAGTTCTTC
. | TRBJ2-2 | . | TRBV27 | CASSLSTGELFF | TGTGCCAGCAGTTTATCAACCGGGGAGCTGTTTTTT
. | TRBJ1-5 | TRBD1 | TRBV30 | CAWNKGQVSNQPQHF | TGTGCCTGGAACAAGGGACAGGTGAGCAATCAGCCCCAGCATTTT
. | TRBJ2-1 | . | TRBV6-1 | CASRPQGSAYNEQFF | TGTGCCAGCAGGCCCCAGGGTAGTGCGTACAATGAGCAGTTCTTC
. | TRBJ1-2 | TRBD1 | TRBV10-3 | CAIQRGDRVTGYTF | TGTGCCATCCAAAGGGGGGACAGGGTTACTGGCTACACCTTC
. | TRBJ1-1 | . | TRBV6-5 | CASFGTDKLEAFF | TGTGCCAGCTTCGGGACGGATAAACTTGAAGCTTTCTTT
. | TRBJ2-1 | . | TRBV10-3 | CAISEISYNEQFF | TGTGCCATCAGTGAGATTTCCTACAATGAGCAGTTCTTC
. | TRBJ1-1 | . | TRBV7-9 | CASSPKRAFMDTEAFF | TGTGCCAGCAGCCCCAAGAGGGCTTTTATGGACACTGAAGCTTTCTTT
. | TRBJ2-6 | . | TRBV2 | CASSGSGTPSGANVLTF | TGTGCCAGCAGTGGCTCCGGGACACCCTCTGGGGCCAACGTCCTGACTTTC
. | TRBJ1-5 | TRBD1 | TRBV29-1 | CSVGTGDQPQHF | TGCAGCGTGGGGACAGGGGATCAGCCCCAGCATTTT
. | TRBJ2-7 | . | TRBV6-5 | CASTGGRGAYEQYF | TGTGCCAGCACCGGAGGGAGAGGGGCCTACGAGCAGTACTTC
. | TRBJ1-2 | TRBD1 | TRBV5-6 | CASSLTGVDYGYTF | TGTGCCAGCAGCCTCACAGGGGTGGACTATGGCTACACCTTC
once | TRBJ2-4 | TRBD2 | TRBV11-3 | CASSLDPRAGTSGYKNIQYF | TGTGCCAGCAGCTTAGATCCCCGAGCCGGGACTAGCGGGTACAAAAACATTCAGTACTTC
few | TRBJ1-1 | . | TRBV27 | CASSPTPTGATEAFF | TGTGCCAGCAGTCCAACGCCAACGGGGGCCACTGAAGCTTTCTTT
. | TRBJ2-7 | . | TRBV28 | CASSFSTEGAYEQYF | TGTGCCAGCAGTTTCTCAACAGAGGGGGCCTACGAGCAGTACTTC
. | TRBJ2-5 | . | TRBV7-9 | CASSNSHQETQYF | TGTGCCAGCAGCAACTCCCACCAAGAGACCCAGTACTTC